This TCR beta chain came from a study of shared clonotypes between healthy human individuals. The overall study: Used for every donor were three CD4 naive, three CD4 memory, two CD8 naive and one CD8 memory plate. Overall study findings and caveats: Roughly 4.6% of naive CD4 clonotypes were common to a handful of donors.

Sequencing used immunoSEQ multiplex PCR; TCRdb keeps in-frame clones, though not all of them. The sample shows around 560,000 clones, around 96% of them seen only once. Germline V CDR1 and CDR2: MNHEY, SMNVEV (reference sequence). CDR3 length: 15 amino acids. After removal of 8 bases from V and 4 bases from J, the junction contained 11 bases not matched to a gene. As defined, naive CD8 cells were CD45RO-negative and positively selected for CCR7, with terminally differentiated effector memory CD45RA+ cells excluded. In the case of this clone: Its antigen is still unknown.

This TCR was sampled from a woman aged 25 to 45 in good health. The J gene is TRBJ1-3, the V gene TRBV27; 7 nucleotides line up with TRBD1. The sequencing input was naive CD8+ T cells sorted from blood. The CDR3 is CASSRGRNLGNTIYF. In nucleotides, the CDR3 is TGTGCCAGCTCAAGGGGGCGAAACCTGGGAAACACCATATATTTT.